A single sample is the source of the 3 T cell receptor beta chains below, sequenced in a study of cytomegalovirus exposure and HLA in healthy donors. 13 Jbeta primers and 60 Vbeta primers were used for the PCR. Assay used: immunoSEQ multiplex PCR; TCRdb lists only in-frame clones, some missing. The sample records around 230,000 clones, roughly 78% being singletons. Material: PBMCs. These receptors all come from a boy aged 10-17 years in good health and CMV-seronegative.

The chain links TRBV5-6 to TRBJ2-2; D not certain. There are 16 residues in the CDR3. CDR1 SGHDT and CDR2 YYEEEE come from the germline V gene. V lost 4 bases, J lost 0 bases, and 13 bases lay in between. Written as DNA, the CDR3 is TGTGCCAGCAGCGATCTAAGATCTACGAACACCGGGGAGCTGTTTTTT. As protein: CASSDLRSTNTGELFF.

V usage is TRBV5-4 and J usage is TRBJ2-5; 10 bases match TRBD2. Germline-derived CDR1 and CDR2 are SGHNT and YYREEE (reference sequence). Trimming at V came to 4 bases and at J to 4 bases, leaving 7 bases not matched to a gene. The CDR3 covers 15 residues. The CDR3 sequence is CASSRTSGARETQYF. The CDR3 DNA follows: TGTGCCAGCAGCCGAACTAGCGGGGCTCGAGAGACCCAGTACTTC.

The rearrangement links TRBV5-1 to TRBJ1-3; D might be TRBD1 (5 bases). Trimming took 1 base from V and 2 from J, leaving 13 bases between them. The CDR3 is made up of 16 amino acids. Germline V gene sequence: CDR1 SGHRS, CDR2 YFSETQ. The CDR3 DNA reads as TGCGCCAGCAGCTTGCTCGACAGTACCGCTGGAAACACCATATATTTT. Translation gives CASSLLDSTAGNTIYF. Based on the CDR3 plus reference TRBV5-1 and TRBJ1-3, the full variable domain is KAGVTQTPRYLIKTRGQQVTLSCSPISGHRSVSWYQQTPGQGLQFLFEYFSETQRNKGNFPGRFSGRQFSNSRSEMNVSTLELGDSALYLCASSLLDSTAGNTIYFGEGSWLTVV.